Below are 2 T cell receptor beta chains sequenced from a single sample in a study of blood T cell repertoires in COVID-19. Repertoires were generated with immunoSEQ multiplex PCR, while TCRdb's copy carries only in-frame clones and drops some. Counted here are roughly 80,000 clones, about nine tenths occurring once; the ten biggest clones make up approximately 9.7%. What was sequenced was peripheral blood. These receptors all come from a human donor in a cohort sampled during active COVID-19.

This clone was detected once. This chain connects TRBV10-1 to TRBJ2-7, with D perhaps matching TRBD1 (5 bases). This CDR3 is 15 amino acids long. Germline V gene lookup returns CDR1 WNHNN and CDR2 SYGVQD (reference sequence). Trimming cost V 3 bases and J 4 bases, with 16 bases left between them. This chain's CDR3 is CASSEGAGPQYEQYF. The CDR3 DNA reads as TGCGCCAGCAGTGAAGGGGCAGGGCCCCAGTACGAGCAGTACTTC.

The V gene is TRBV24-1, the J gene TRBJ1-2; possible D gene TRBD1, 5 bases. The ends were cut back, 1 base at V and 1 base at J, with 18 bases in the middle. This CDR3 has 18 amino acids. Per the germline V gene, CDR1 is KGHDR and CDR2 is SFDVKD. CDR3: CATSDFGQGLSSNYGYTF. CDR3 DNA sequence: TGTGCCACCAGTGATTTTGGGCAGGGATTAAGCAGTAACTATGGCTACACCTTC.